This record covers a single T cell receptor (beta chain). Relative to the germline gene, one junction end is altered; a read error may explain this. For the second PCR, which ran for roughly 6 to 12 cycles, a sample-barcoded 5' primer and a J-beta primer mix were used. The template-switch adaptor was a 5' adaptor with 12 random nucleotides. It tagged each cDNA molecule. One entry per CDR3 protein results from TCRdb running MiXCR on the 5' RACE reads. Found here are roughly 1.6 million distinct CDR3 sequences, about 35% of them singletons; the top ten hold around 10%. This specimen belongs to a study of blood T cells in healthy people across ages. The CDR3 runs 14 residues. Germline V lookup: CDR1 MNHEY, CDR2 SMNVEV (reference sequence).

Specimen: blood. The receptor was isolated from a young woman in good health. The V call is TRBV27, the J call TRBJ2-3; possibly TRBD1 for D (6 bases). CDR3 region: CASKVQGGTDTPYF. CDR3 nucleotide sequence: TGTGCCAGCAAGGTACAGGGTGGCACAGATACGCCGTATTTT.